Presented here are 6 T cell receptor beta chains from one specimen sequenced in a study of identical twins. TCRdb called the 5' RACE reads again in MiXCR, with one record for every CDR3 protein. The sample has around 200,000 distinct CDR3 sequences, roughly a tenth seen once. Sequencing used memory (CD45RO+) T cells sorted from blood. The receptors were sampled from a woman between 18 and 29 years old in good health.

The chain joins TRBV18 to TRBJ2-3, with no clear D. This CDR3 region has 15 residues. Between the trimmed V and J ends, which lost 3 bases and 0 bases, there was a span of 10 bases. Germline V gives CDR1 KGHSH, CDR2 LQKENI. The CDR3 region has the DNA TGTGCCAGCTCACCGTGGACGGCTAGCACAGATACGCAGTATTTT. This sequence encodes CASSPWTASTDTQYF.

This clonotype occurred many times. This chain links TRBV3-1 with TRBJ1-2; D ambiguous. Trimming shortened V by 2 bases and J by 7 bases, and 8 bases separated the two germline ends. CDR1 and CDR2 (germline): LGHDT, YNNKEL (reference sequence). This CDR3 is built from 12 residues. The CDR3 sequence is CASSQSATGYTF. The CDR3, as DNA: TGTGCCAGCAGCCAATCGGCCACTGGCTACACCTTC. The complete variable domain, with remaining parts taken from reference TRBV3-1 and TRBJ1-2, reads DTAVSQTPKYLVTQMGNDKSIKCEQNLGHDTMYWYKQDSKKFLKIMFSYNNKELIINETVPNRFSPKSPDKAHLNLHINSLELGDSAVYFCASSQSATGYTFGSGTRLTVV.

The table lists this clonotype with a few counts. This rearrangement joins TRBV5-4 to TRBJ2-1, with a tentative D call TRBD2 (6 bases). CDR3 length equals 15 residues. The germline V and J ends were trimmed by 3 bases and 6 bases, with 16 bases remaining between them. CDR1 is SGHNT, CDR2 YYREEE, per germline (reference sequence). CDR3 DNA: TGTGCCAGCAGCTGGGCGGGGATCGACAGCAATGAGCAGTTCTTC. It encodes CASSWAGIDSNEQFF.

J is TRBJ2-7 and V is TRBV30; 9 nucleotides align to TRBD1. CDR1 is GTSNPN and CDR2 is SVGIG in the germline V gene (reference sequence). The CDR3 is made up of 14 amino acids. V lost 4 bases to trimming and J lost 2 bases; unmatched junction nucleotides: 6. The CDR3 loop reads CAWNERTGAYEQYF. CDR3 coding DNA: TGTGCCTGGAACGAACGGACAGGGGCCTACGAGCAGTACTTC.

This rearrangement joins TRBV19 to TRBJ2-7, with unresolved D. Germline V gene data show CDR1 as LNHDA and CDR2 as SQIVND (reference sequence). The CDR3 sequence is 15 residues long. Trimming took 6 bases from V and 0 from J, leaving 15 bases between them. The CDR3 protein is CASRAGSLLSYEQYF. The CDR3 DNA follows: TGTGCCAGTAGAGCCGGGTCCCTTCTCTCCTACGAGCAGTACTTC.

This clonotype was picked up a small number of times. One end of the junction varies from germline; a read error may be responsible. The rearrangement joins TRBV4-3 to TRBJ1-5; D may be TRBD1 (6 bases). This CDR3 contains 13 residues. The germline CDR1 and CDR2 sequences are LGHNA and YSLEER. The CDR3 reads CASSQTGGRQIFF. In DNA, the CDR3 is TGCGCCAGCAGCCAAACCGGGGGCAGGCAAATTTTTTTT.